Presented here are 10 T cell receptor beta chains from one specimen sequenced in a study of blood T cell repertoires in COVID-19. The assay was immunoSEQ multiplex PCR, and TCRdb's table has in-frame clones only and misses some. The sample includes more than 60,000 clones, about nine tenths of them seen just once. The sequenced sample consisted of peripheral blood. These TCRs come from a human donor in a cohort sampled during active COVID-19.

The J gene is TRBJ1-1, the V gene TRBV10-1; TRBD1 agrees at 7 bases. Germline-derived CDR1 and CDR2 are WNHNN and SYGVQD (reference sequence). This CDR3 region has 15 residues. After removal of 6 bases from V and 4 bases from J, the junction contained 11 bases not matched to a gene. The CDR3 sequence is CASRPEGAISTEAFF. Written as DNA, the CDR3 is TGCGCCAGCAGGCCGGAGGGGGCGATTTCCACTGAAGCTTTCTTT.

The rearrangement links TRBV18 to TRBJ2-1; weak D call: TRBD2 (6 bases). This CDR3 has 16 residues. Germline lookup yields CDR1 KGHSH and CDR2 LQKENI. V was cut by 0 bases and J by 9 bases, with 18 bases left in between. The CDR3 bases are TGTGCCAGCTCACCACCGGCTGGACCGGGAGTGAGTGAGCAGTTCTTC. Protein sequence: CASSPPAGPGVSEQFF.

This rearrangement joins TRBV3-1 (or the pseudogene TRBV3-2) to TRBJ2-7; D is possibly TRBD1 (6 bases). V was trimmed by 0 bases and J by 0 bases, leaving 33 bases between them. The CDR3 covers 23 residues. Germline-derived CDR1 and CDR2 are LGHDT and YNNKEL (reference sequence). The CDR3 sequence: CASSQEFAGDLSQSLFGSYEQYF. CDR3 in DNA: TGTGCCAGCAGCCAAGAGTTCGCAGGGGATCTATCGCAATCGTTATTTGGCTCCTACGAGCAGTACTTC.

The chain uses TRBV18 and TRBJ2-7; D not certain. Germline V CDR1 and CDR2: KGHSH, LQKENI. This CDR3 comprises 14 residues. The ends were cut back, 2 bases at V and 3 bases at J, with 11 bases in the middle. The CDR3: CASSPAATNYEQYF. The CDR3 DNA is TGTGCCAGCTCACCAGCGGCTACCAACTACGAGCAGTACTTC.

The J gene is TRBJ2-2, the V gene TRBV19; TRBD1 matches at 7 bases. V dropped 3 bases and J dropped 6; count of bases not matched to a gene: 10. CDR1 is LNHDA and CDR2 is SQIVND in the germline V gene (reference sequence). The CDR3 has 16 residues. DNA for the CDR3: TGTGCCAGTAGTATCCAAGGGGGCGCTGGTTCCGGGGAGCTGTTTTTT. Its protein product is CASSIQGGAGSGELFF.

The chain joins TRBV2 to TRBJ1-3; D gene ambiguous. The germline CDR1 and CDR2 sequences are SNHLY and FYNNEI. The CDR3 extends over 15 amino acids. V lost 0 bases to trimming and J lost 1 base, with 7 bases between them. CDR3 in amino acids: CASSEASGSGNTIYF. The CDR3 nucleotides are TGTGCCAGCAGTGAAGCTTCGGGATCTGGAAACACCATATATTTT.

V and J are TRBV5-6 and TRBJ2-1; D unclear. V was shortened by 2 bases and J by 6 bases, with 3 bases between the two germline ends. The CDR3 consists of 11 residues. Per the germline V gene, CDR1 is SGHDT and CDR2 is YYEEEE. The CDR3 DNA reads as TGTGCCAGCAGCTTCGTCAATGAGCAGTTCTTC. Translation: CASSFVNEQFF.

The rearrangement links TRBV24-1 to TRBJ2-2, with TRBD1 as a possible D gene (5 bases). This CDR3 comprises 12 residues. Germline V CDR1 and CDR2: KGHDR, SFDVKD. V was clipped by 8 bases and J by 5 bases, with 8 bases between them. Here the CDR3 DNA reads TGTGCCACCACTTCAGGGACCGGGGAGCTGTTTTTT. Translation gives CATTSGTGELFF.

The gene calls are TRBV7-8 and TRBJ2-4, with D possibly matching TRBD2 (7 bases). V was pared by 5 bases and J by 0 bases, with 14 bases between. CDR3 size: 16 residues. Per the germline V gene, CDR1 is SGHVS and CDR2 is FQNEAQ. CDR3: CASSGRGGRAKNIQYF. CDR3 nucleotides: TGTGCCAGCAGCGGGCGCGGGGGCCGAGCCAAAAACATTCAGTACTTC.

The rearrangement joins TRBV6-5 to TRBJ1-1, with 9 bases fitting TRBD1. The length of the CDR3 is 15 residues. V trimming: 2 bases; J trimming: 3 bases; junction bases outside the gene matches: 4. The germline CDR1 and CDR2 sequences are MNHEY and SVGAGI. Here the CDR3 reads CASSYRRTGDTEAFF. The CDR3 DNA follows: TGTGCCAGCAGTTACCGCCGGACAGGGGACACTGAAGCTTTCTTT.